Given below is one TCR beta chain in context. Its antigen is not known. This sample stems from a study of T cells expressing NK-cell markers. TCRdb reanalyzed the 5' RACE reads, giving one entry per CDR3 protein sequence and no DNA. The sample totals hundreds of thousands of distinct CDR3 sequences; its top ten clones hold 4% to 4.5%. There are 15 residues in the CDR3. Germline-derived CDR1 and CDR2 are DFQATT and SNEGSKA (reference sequence). General observations from the study: Top CD8+ clonotypes included the dominant CD3+CD56+NKG2C+ clonotypes in 5 or 6 donors.

The chain carries TRBV20-1 and TRBJ2-5; TCRdb's D call, TRBD2, is unchecked because there is no DNA. This receptor was taken from a woman between 18 and 69 years old in good health. Sequenced material: blood T cells: a sorted CD56 or NKG2C T cell subset, CD4+ or CD8+ T cells, or bulk PBMC T cells (not recorded which). The CDR3 loop is CSARGHGGGQETQYF.